A single sample gave rise to the 14 T cell receptor beta chains below, sequenced in a study of T cell repertoires in cytomegalovirus infection. From the reads, TCRdb called clonotypes with MiXCR, one entry per CDR3 protein. Of 350,000 to 450,000 distinct CDR3 sequences detected, roughly 20% appear once; the ten largest clones hold 8.7%. The sample consisted of PBMCs. Source of these receptors: a human donor in good health (CMV status not recorded). Some clones in this sample may be carry-over from other donors' samples.

The V and J genes are TRBV6-6 and TRBJ1-2; D is unresolved. There are 14 residues in the CDR3. Deletions cut 2 bases from V and 0 bases from J, with 7 bases between. CDR1 is MNHNY and CDR2 is SVGAGI in the germline V gene (reference sequence). This CDR3 is CASSYDGPNYGYTF. The CDR3 coding sequence is TGTGCCAGCAGTTACGACGGACCTAACTATGGCTACACCTTC.

This clonotype was seen a few times. The rearrangement links TRBV5-5 to TRBJ2-3; D may match TRBD1 or TRBD2 (5 bases each). The CDR3 spans 12 residues. Germline lookup yields CDR1 SGHKS and CDR2 YYEKEE (reference sequence). Trimming pared 3 bases from V and 14 bases from J, leaving 16 bases between. CDR3 amino acids: CASSSSGPVPYF. Here the CDR3 DNA reads TGTGCCAGCAGCTCTTCGGGGCCTGTGCCGTATTTT.

In its sample, this clonotype was seen a few times. The CDR3 loop reads CASSPEVAFF. CDR3 nucleotide sequence: TGTGCCAGCAGCCCCGAAGTTGCTTTCTTT. The chain employs TRBV7-6 and TRBJ1-1, with D hard to call. The germline V gene has CDR1 SGHVS and CDR2 FNYEAQ. The CDR3 contains 10 residues. The V and J ends lost 5 bases and 11 bases respectively, with 9 bases between them.

V and J are TRBV11-2 and TRBJ2-7; no firm D call. With 1 base removed from V and 2 bases from J, the gap between germline ends came to 12 bases. The CDR3 contains 15 residues. CDR1 is SGHAT, CDR2 FQNNGV, per germline. The CDR3 region has the DNA TGTGCCAGCAGCTTAGGAGGCAAGTGGACCTACGAGCAGTACTTC. Translated: CASSLGGKWTYEQYF.

This clonotype was observed at least ten times. The chain couples TRBV12-3 or TRBV12-4 to TRBJ2-1; TRBD2 matches at 10 bases. V lost 6 bases to trimming and J lost 14 bases; unmatched junction nucleotides: 16. This CDR3 spans 15 amino acids. CDR3 amino acids: CASSLPDSSGGLKFF. As DNA, the CDR3 is TGTGCCAGCAGCCTCCCCGATTCTAGCGGGGGATTGAAGTTCTTC.

The V gene is TRBV10-3, the J gene TRBJ2-1; D gene unclear. The V end lost 2 bases, the J end lost 4 bases, and 9 bases lay between the germline ends. CDR1 and CDR2 from the germline V gene are ENHRY and SYGVKD. This CDR3 is 14 amino acids long. The CDR3 nucleotides read TGTGCCATCAGTGAGCAGTCGCAGTACAATGAGCAGTTCTTC. The encoded protein is CAISEQSQYNEQFF.

This clonotype has only a few counts. This chain uses TRBV6-1 with TRBJ1-2, with unresolved D. This CDR3 spans 14 amino acids. Trimming stripped 7 bases from V and 2 bases from J, with 14 bases between. In germline, CDR1 is MNHNS, CDR2 SASEGT. CDR3 sequence (DNA): TGTGCCAGCACCGTACCCCCTTTAAACTATGGCTACACCTTC. Translating gives CASTVPPLNYGYTF.

This clonotype was recorded at least ten times. The rearrangement uses TRBV7-2 and TRBJ1-3; 11 bases agree with TRBD1. There are 15 residues in the CDR3. V shed 5 bases, J shed 5 bases, and the junction held 5 bases outside the gene matches. Germline V gene data show CDR1 as SGHTA and CDR2 as FQGNSA. The CDR3 DNA sequence: TGTGCCAGCAGCCCGTGGACAGGGGGCAGAAACACCATATATTTT. Translated: CASSPWTGGRNTIYF. The entire variable domain, with the rest obtained from reference TRBV7-2 and TRBJ1-3, is as follows: GAGVSQSPSNKVTEKGKDVELRCDPISGHTALYWYRQSLGQGLEFLIYFQGNSAPDKSGLPSDRFSAERTGGSVSTLTIQRTQQEDSAVYLCASSPWTGGRNTIYFGEGSWLTVV.

This clonotype appeared many times. V usage is TRBV7-2 and J usage is TRBJ2-1; TRBD1 agrees at 11 bases. V lost 6 bases to trimming and J lost 5 bases; unmatched junction nucleotides: 6. Germline loops: CDR1 SGHTA, CDR2 FQGNSA. The CDR3 covers 15 residues. For the CDR3, the DNA is TGTGCCAGCAGTCCGGACAGGGGGCTACACAATGAGCAGTTCTTC. This translates into CASSPDRGLHNEQFF.

The genes are TRBV18 and TRBJ1-1; D uncertain. Germline lookup yields CDR1 KGHSH and CDR2 LQKENI. The CDR3 runs to 13 residues. The V and J ends lost 3 bases and 1 base respectively, with 6 bases between them. The CDR3 reads CASSPEGNTEAFF. DNA for the CDR3: TGTGCCAGCTCACCGGAAGGGAACACTGAAGCTTTCTTT.

The chain employs TRBV6-1 and TRBJ1-1; TRBD1 aligns across 7 bases. The V and J ends lost 5 bases and 0 bases, in that order; junction bases with no gene match: 6. Germline V lookup: CDR1 MNHNS, CDR2 SASEGT. The CDR3 consists of 15 residues. In DNA, the CDR3 is TGTGCCAGCAGTCTACGGACAGGTCTGAACACTGAAGCTTTCTTT. It encodes CASSLRTGLNTEAFF.

About this clonotype itself: A read error may produce the germline difference seen at one junction end. For the CDR3, the DNA is TGTTCCAGCGCGGACGACGGGGGGGCCTACAATGAGCAGTTCTTC. Protein sequence: CSSADDGGAYNEQFF. The rearrangement links TRBV7-2 to TRBJ2-1; TRBD2 matches 8 bases. The CDR3 covers 15 residues. Germline CDR1 SGHTA, CDR2 FQGNSA.

The rearrangement joins TRBV6-1 to TRBJ2-6; D is uncertain. This CDR3 has 16 residues. Germline lookup yields CDR1 MNHNS and CDR2 SASEGT. Trimming shortened V by 5 bases and J by 0 bases, and 11 bases separated the two germline ends. The CDR3 bases are TGTGCCAGCAGTCACCCCCCGCGCTCTGGGGCCAACGTCCTGACTTTC. Its translation: CASSHPPRSGANVLTF.

This clonotype was found many times. The CDR3 coding sequence is TGTGCCAGCAGTTCCTGGGGTTCCACATCCTACCAAGAGACCCAGTACTTC. Protein sequence: CASSSWGSTSYQETQYF. V and J are TRBV12-3 or TRBV12-4 and TRBJ2-5; D remains ambiguous. CDR3 length: 17 residues. V was clipped by 4 bases and J by 0 bases, with 18 bases between them.